Given below is one T cell receptor beta chain in context. Clones were sequenced by immunoSEQ multiplex PCR, and TCRdb holds only the in-frame ones, with some missing. Among 70,000 to 95,000 clones listed, around 81% were seen once. V lost 6 bases and J lost 5; bases outside the gene matches: 1. The V gene's germline CDR1 is SQVTM and CDR2 ANQGSEA. This CDR3 contains 11 residues. This entry is derived from a study of blood T cell repertoires in COVID-19. This TCR was sampled from a woman between 65 and 79 years old with active or convalescent COVID-19. The V and J genes are TRBV29-1 and TRBJ1-1; 9 bases line up with TRBD1. Sequenced: peripheral blood. The CDR3 DNA reads TGCAGCGTACAGGGGGCTACTGAAGCTTTCTTT. Translation gives CSVQGATEAFF.